This T cell receptor beta chain was retrieved from a study of cytomegalovirus exposure and HLA in healthy donors. On the study more broadly: Roughly 92 million unique TCRs, all from HLA-typed donors, were included in an early release of the data.

J gave up 0 bases and V 1 base, and 6 bases lay outside the gene matches. CDR3 length equals 16 residues. In germline, CDR1 is KGHSH, CDR2 LQKENI. A note on this clone: Its specificity is unknown.

Overall study findings and caveats: As a later analysis revealed, most CMV-associated TCR beta chains appeared HLA-restricted. An analysis was carried out at a later point. It showed that HLA-associated TCR beta chains were more clonally expanded than equally common non-associated chains. For presence/absence analyses, sequencing depth was assumed to be roughly uniform across donors.

The PCR had 60 Vbeta and 13 Jbeta primers. Profiling relied on immunoSEQ multiplex PCR, and the TCRdb table lists in-frame clones only, not all of them. Among under 200,000 clones listed, 80% to 90% were seen once. Input material: PBMCs. The sequence derives from a man aged 18 to 29 in good health and CMV-seropositive. The V gene is TRBV18, the J gene TRBJ2-7; 7 bases fit TRBD1. For the CDR3, the DNA is TGTGCCAGCTCACCACTACCGGGACAGAACTCCTACGAGCAGTACTTC. It translates to CASSPLPGQNSYEQYF.